Each of the 13 T cell receptor beta chains below was sequenced from the same sample in a study of cytotoxic CD8 clonotypes in ibrutinib-treated CLL (dated by TCRdb to 2020 to 2022). Receptor libraries were prepared by the immunoSEQ multiplex PCR assay. In TCRdb, the immuneACCESS table is reduced to in-frame sequences with V and J assigned. These tables do not hold every clone; where another copy was compared, an unresolved V gene accounts for under half, and the others remain unexplained. Across this sample there are about 72,000 clones, with 68% seen only once. Clones ranked in the top ten supply about 5.7% of the sample. Taken with the paper, the label for time point translates to: 12 to 13 months on ibrutinib. The input for sequencing was PBMCs, taken after 12 months of ibrutinib treatment. Source of these receptors: a human donor with chronic lymphocytic leukemia.

The V and J genes are TRBV18 and TRBJ2-7; TRBD1 matches 9 bases. V gave up 0 bases and J gave up 6 bases; unmatched junction bases: 3. CDR3 size: 14 residues. CDR1 is KGHSH, CDR2 LQKENI, per germline. The CDR3 DNA reads as TGTGCCAGCTCACCACCGGGGACAGGGACCGAGCAGTACTTC. Protein product: CASSPPGTGTEQYF.

The J gene is TRBJ1-4, the V gene TRBV7-8; 11 nucleotides match TRBD1. The CDR3 extends over 15 amino acids. Germline-derived CDR1 and CDR2 are SGHVS and FQNEAQ. V gave up 3 bases and J gave up 7 bases; unmatched junction bases: 4. The CDR3: CASSLRTGGGEKLFF. CDR3 in DNA: TGTGCCAGCAGCTTGAGGACAGGGGGCGGTGAAAAACTGTTTTTT.

V usage is TRBV30 and J usage is TRBJ2-5, with TRBD1 as a possible D gene (6 bases). The length of the CDR3 is 13 residues. Trimming took off 0 bases at V and 5 bases at J, with 10 bases between the two ends. Germline loops: CDR1 GTSNPN, CDR2 SVGIG (reference sequence). The CDR3 region is CAWSVQGLETQYF. CDR3 DNA sequence: TGTGCCTGGAGTGTTCAGGGGTTGGAGACCCAGTACTTC.

The rearrangement joins TRBV9 to TRBJ2-1; 9 bases match TRBD2. From germline, CDR1 is SGDLS and CDR2 YYNGEE. V was clipped by 4 bases and J by 7 bases; unmatched bases: 6. The CDR3 totals 14 residues. The CDR3 sequence: CASSPRTSENEQFF. Written as DNA, the CDR3 is TGTGCCAGCAGCCCCAGGACTAGCGAGAATGAGCAGTTCTTC.

The chain employs TRBV2 and TRBJ2-3; D is unresolved. Trimming took off 6 bases at V and 2 bases at J, with 12 bases between the two ends. This CDR3 is 14 amino acids long. The germline gives CDR1 SNHLY, CDR2 FYNNEI. The CDR3 loop is CASRYTGFTDTQYF. DNA of the CDR3: TGTGCCAGCAGATATACCGGGTTCACAGATACGCAGTATTTT.

The chain combines TRBV5-1 with TRBJ2-7; a possible D gene is TRBD1 (6 bases). The CDR3 consists of 14 residues. The ends were cut back, 2 bases at V and 7 bases at J, with 16 bases in the middle. CDR1 SGHRS and CDR2 YFSETQ come from the germline V gene. CDR3 sequence (DNA): TGCGCCAGCAGCTTAGGGACATCCATGGGGGAGCAGTACTTC. This sequence encodes CASSLGTSMGEQYF.

The chain employs TRBV5-1 and TRBJ2-1; D may be TRBD1 (6 bases). From germline, CDR1 is SGHRS and CDR2 YFSETQ. The CDR3 runs to 12 residues. Trimming left V 5 bases short and J 8 bases short, with 11 bases between. As DNA, the CDR3 is TGCGCCAGCAGGGACAGAGCCTATGAGCAGTTCTTC. As protein: CASRDRAYEQFF.

The genes are TRBV19 and TRBJ1-2; D ambiguous. V lost 10 bases, J lost 3 bases, and 21 bases lay in between. The length of the CDR3 is 15 residues. Germline CDR1 LNHDA, CDR2 SQIVND (reference sequence). The CDR3 bases are TGTGCCACCTTCAGACACGACGGTCGAGACTATGGCTACACCTTC. It codes for CATFRHDGRDYGYTF.

This sequence joins TRBV7-2 and TRBJ2-3, with 8 bases fitting TRBD2. Germline V gene lookup returns CDR1 SGHTA and CDR2 FQGNSA. There are 15 residues in the CDR3. The V gene end was trimmed by 2 bases and the J gene end by 2 bases; junction bases not matched to a gene: 3. The CDR3, as DNA: TGTGCCAGCAGCTTATGGCGGGGGGCCACAGATACGCAGTATTTT. As protein: CASSLWRGATDTQYF.

The gene calls are TRBV6-6 and TRBJ1-1; D possibly corresponds to TRBD1 (5 bases). The CDR3 contains 12 residues. Germline V lookup: CDR1 MNHNY, CDR2 SVGAGI (reference sequence). Deletions cut 6 bases from V and 5 bases from J, with 10 bases between. As DNA, the CDR3 is TGTGCCAGCAGACCGGAGGGGACTGAAGCTTTCTTT. Translated, it gives CASRPEGTEAFF.

The gene calls are TRBV9 and TRBJ1-5; D ambiguous. Germline V CDR1 and CDR2: SGDLS, YYNGEE. This CDR3 contains 13 residues. Trimming pared 0 bases from V and 3 bases from J, leaving 4 bases between. CDR3 in amino acids: CASSVDPNQPQHF. DNA of the CDR3: TGTGCCAGCAGCGTAGATCCCAATCAGCCCCAGCATTTT.

The CDR3 DNA sequence: TGTGCCAGCTCACCTTACGGGGTCACCAAAAACATTCAGTACTTC. This sequence encodes CASSPYGVTKNIQYF. The rearrangement links TRBV18 to TRBJ2-4; perhaps TRBD2 as D (5 bases). Deletions cut 3 bases from V and 2 bases from J, with 11 bases between. The CDR3 is made up of 15 amino acids. Looked up from germline, CDR1 is KGHSH and CDR2 is LQKENI.

The V call is TRBV27, the J call TRBJ1-1; D remains ambiguous. The V end lost 4 bases, the J end lost 1 base, and 13 bases lay between the germline ends. The CDR3 is 15 amino acids. CDR1 and CDR2 (germline): MNHEY, SMNVEV (reference sequence). The CDR3 sequence is CASSSGEVKNTEAFF. The CDR3 DNA follows: TGTGCCAGCAGTTCCGGGGAGGTGAAGAACACTGAAGCTTTCTTT.